This TCR beta chain was captured in a study of technical replicates of blood from a handful of donors. The method was immunoSEQ multiplex PCR; TCRdb's version includes in-frame clones alone and lacks a portion of them. The data show 60,000 to 85,000 clones, with over 75% seen just once and approximately 0.41% held by the top ten. Germline V gene sequence: CDR1 SGHVS, CDR2 FQNEAQ. The CDR3 has 14 amino acids. The germline V and J ends were trimmed by 1 base and 6 bases, with 11 bases remaining between them. The sequenced material came from T cells isolated from PBMCs. The TCR sequence derives from a human donor in good health. The V gene is TRBV7-8, the J gene TRBJ2-3; D not resolved. The CDR3 protein is CASSLVSRTDTQYF. The DNA for the CDR3 is TGTGCCAGCAGCTTAGTCTCTAGAACCGATACGCAGTATTTT.